This TCR beta chain was sequenced during a study of T cells in narcolepsy (dated by TCRdb to between 2017 and 2018). Turning to the overall study: Patients with narcolepsy type 1 or type 2 (NT1, NT2) were enrolled in the study together with healthy control donors. Autoreactive T cells targeting hypocretin neuron self-antigens (hypocretin, TRIB2) were sought in narcolepsy patients, and TCR Vbeta sequencing was used to track clonotypes in blood and CSF. Study-wide findings and limitations: Plots that compared CSF and blood CD4+ T cell clonotypes from the same patient highlighted HCRT-specific and TRIB2-specific autoreactive clonotypes. Numbers of sequenced blood memory CD4+ clonotypes were comparable, averaging about 39,000 in patients and 30,000 to 35,000 in controls. Autoreactive clonotypes were reported to be detected serially in the blood of the same patients and of different patients, but not in the blood of healthy controls. Some blood memory CD4+ repertoires from patients and controls contained no sequences matching autoreactive T cell clones.

This clone was seen a handful of times. Which antigen it targets is not known. No much larger clone is present one base from it, and per-base qualities are unavailable. For TCR Vbeta sequencing, memory CD4+ T cells were sorted ex vivo from the peripheral blood of narcolepsy patients and healthy controls. Receptor amplification or capture employed the immunoSEQ multiplex PCR assay. TCRdb holds this immuneACCESS table with in-frame rearrangements only. Some clones are missing; in checked studies, unresolved V genes explain under half, and the rest has no known cause. The sample data list about 24,000 clones, and 70% to 90% of these were observed just once. Of the sample, 4.2% falls within the top ten clones. CDR1 and CDR2 (LNHDA, SQIVND) derive from the germline V gene (reference sequence). At the junction V is shortened by 4 bases and J by 7 bases; bases outside the gene matches: 13. Taken from cysteine to phenylalanine, the CDR3 has 15 residues. Solely the CDR3 DNA is kept, with 45 bases framed from the first base.

The TCR sequence derives from a human donor in good health. Sequencing input: memory (CD45RA-) CD4+ T cells from blood. The cell subset or site label on this specimen signifies: memory T cells sorted ex vivo from peripheral blood. The chain is made from TRBV19 and TRBJ2-7; 7 central nucleotides agree with TRBD2. CDR3 sequence: CASSTKVPGGREQYF. In nucleotides, the sequence is TGTGCCAGTAGTACCAAGGTTCCGGGAGGTCGTGAGCAGTACTTC.